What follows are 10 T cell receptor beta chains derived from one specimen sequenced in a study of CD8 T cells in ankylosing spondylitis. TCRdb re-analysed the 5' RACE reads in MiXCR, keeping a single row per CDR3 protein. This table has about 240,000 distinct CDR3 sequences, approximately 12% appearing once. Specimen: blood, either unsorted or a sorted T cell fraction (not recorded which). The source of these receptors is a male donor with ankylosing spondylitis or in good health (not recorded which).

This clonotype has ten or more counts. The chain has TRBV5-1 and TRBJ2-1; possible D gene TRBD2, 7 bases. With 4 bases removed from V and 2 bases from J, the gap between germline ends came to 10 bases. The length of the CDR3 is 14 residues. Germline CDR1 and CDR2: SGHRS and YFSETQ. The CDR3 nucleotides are TGCGCCAGCAGCCCCGGGGGGCCCTACAATGAGCAGTTCTTC. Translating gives CASSPGGPYNEQFF.

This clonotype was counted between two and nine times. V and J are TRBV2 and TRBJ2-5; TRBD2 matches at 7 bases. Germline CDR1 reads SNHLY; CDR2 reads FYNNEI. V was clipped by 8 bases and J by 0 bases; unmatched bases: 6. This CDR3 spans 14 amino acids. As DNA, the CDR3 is TGTGCCAGCCGGATCGGACTAGACCAAGAGACCCAGTACTTC. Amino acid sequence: CASRIGLDQETQYF.

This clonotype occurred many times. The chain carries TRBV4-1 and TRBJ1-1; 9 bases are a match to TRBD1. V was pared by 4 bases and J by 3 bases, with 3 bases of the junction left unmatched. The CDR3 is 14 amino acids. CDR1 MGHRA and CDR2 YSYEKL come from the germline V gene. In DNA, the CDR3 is TGCGCCAGCAGCCGGGGACAGGGTTACACTGAAGCTTTCTTT. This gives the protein CASSRGQGYTEAFF.

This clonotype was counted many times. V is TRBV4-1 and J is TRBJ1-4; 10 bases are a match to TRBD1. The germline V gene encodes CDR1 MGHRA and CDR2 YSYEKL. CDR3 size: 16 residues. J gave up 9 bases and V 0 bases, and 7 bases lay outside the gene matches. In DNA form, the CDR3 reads TGCGCCAGCAGCCAAGAACCGGGACAGGGGAGCAAAAAACTGTTTTTT. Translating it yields CASSQEPGQGSKKLFF.

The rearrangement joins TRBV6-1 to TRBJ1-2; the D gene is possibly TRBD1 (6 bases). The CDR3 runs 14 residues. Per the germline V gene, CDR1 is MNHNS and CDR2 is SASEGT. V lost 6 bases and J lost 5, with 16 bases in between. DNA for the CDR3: TGTGCCAGCAGCGAGGGGGGGGGTCTTTATGGCTACACCTTC. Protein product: CASSEGGGLYGYTF.

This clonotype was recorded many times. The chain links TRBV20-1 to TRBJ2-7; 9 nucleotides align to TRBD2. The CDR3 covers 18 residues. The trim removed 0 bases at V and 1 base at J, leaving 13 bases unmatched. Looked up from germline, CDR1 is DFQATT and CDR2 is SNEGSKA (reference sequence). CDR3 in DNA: TGCAGTGCTAGAGAAAATTATGCGAGCGGGAGGCCGTCCTACGAGCAGTACTTC. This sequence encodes CSARENYASGRPSYEQYF.

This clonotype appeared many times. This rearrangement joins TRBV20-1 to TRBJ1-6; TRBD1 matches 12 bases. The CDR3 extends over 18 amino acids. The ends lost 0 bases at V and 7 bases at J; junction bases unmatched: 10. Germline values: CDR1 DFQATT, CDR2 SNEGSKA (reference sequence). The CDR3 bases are TGCAGTGCTAGAGATACTCCGGGACAGGGGGCCTGGAATTCACCCCTCCACTTT. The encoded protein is CSARDTPGQGAWNSPLHF.

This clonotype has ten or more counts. The CDR3 loop is CSPTPNPNEQFF. The CDR3 coding sequence is TGCAGTCCTACCCCAAACCCTAATGAGCAGTTCTTC. This chain links TRBV20-1 with TRBJ2-1; D remains ambiguous. Germline V gene data show CDR1 as DFQATT and CDR2 as SNEGSKA (reference sequence). This CDR3 is 12 amino acids long. V gave up 8 bases and J gave up 7 bases, with 15 bases separating them.

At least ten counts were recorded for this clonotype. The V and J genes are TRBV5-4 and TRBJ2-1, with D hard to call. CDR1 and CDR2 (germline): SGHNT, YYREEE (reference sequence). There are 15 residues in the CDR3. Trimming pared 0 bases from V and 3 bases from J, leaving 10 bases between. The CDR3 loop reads CASSLGRASYNEQFF. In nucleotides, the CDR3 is TGTGCCAGCAGCTTGGGTAGAGCGAGCTACAATGAGCAGTTCTTC.

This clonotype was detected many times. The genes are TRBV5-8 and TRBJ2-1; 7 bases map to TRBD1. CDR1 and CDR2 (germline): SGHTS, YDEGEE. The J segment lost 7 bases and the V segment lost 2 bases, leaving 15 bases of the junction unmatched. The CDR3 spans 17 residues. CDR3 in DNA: TGTGCCAGCAGCTTAGGGGGCGGGCCCGCCTCGGGAAATGAGCAGTTCTTC. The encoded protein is CASSLGGGPASGNEQFF.